This TCR beta chain came from a study of blood T cell repertoires in COVID-19. Study summary: COVID-19 samples, acute and convalescent, were from the United States, Italy and Spain. PBMCs, B-cell-depleted T cells, or T cells were the source of the cDNA or gDNA that made up the material.

There are 16 residues in the CDR3. The V segment lost 6 bases and the J segment 3 bases; nucleotides outside the gene matches: 10. In the authors' methods: Scientists estimated how many nucleated cells there were by amplifying reference gene primers. The method was immunoSEQ multiplex PCR; TCRdb's version includes in-frame clones alone and lacks a portion of them. From that table come the V and J calls and clone size; the DNA was used to work out D and trimming. The sample contains approximately 18,000 clones, over 85% of which appear only once. The source is a human donor in a cohort sampled during active COVID-19. The sequencing input was peripheral blood. The chain carries TRBV23-1 and TRBJ1-4, with 7 bases aligning to TRBD1. TRBV23-1 carries the ORF label, with uncertain function. The CDR3 sequence: CASRTQGVRANEKLFF. As DNA, the CDR3 is TGCGCCAGCAGAACTCAGGGGGTTCGAGCTAATGAAAAACTGTTTTTT.